This note documents a single T cell receptor (beta chain) sequence. These data originate in a study of blood T cell repertoires in COVID-19. At the level of the study: The study drew acute and convalescent COVID-19 samples from the United States, Italy and Spain.

In the authors' methods: Researchers report that nucleated cell counts were estimated from reference gene primer amplification. Method: immunoSEQ multiplex PCR; TCRdb's copy keeps in-frame clones and lacks some. V, J and clone size are taken as reported in that table, and D and trimming were inferred from the DNA itself. The sample contains about 110,000 clones, about 70% of which appear only once. In germline, CDR1 is GTSNPN, CDR2 SVGIG (reference sequence). CDR3 size: 16 residues. The V end was cut by 0 bases, the J end by 6 bases, with 15 bases between. Specimen: peripheral blood. The chain uses TRBV30 and TRBJ1-6; D is unclear. The receptor was derived from a woman aged 55-75 years with acute or convalescent COVID-19. The DNA for the CDR3 is TGTGCCTGGAGTGTAAGGTCAGCATCTAGTAATTCACCCCTCCACTTT. Translation gives CAWSVRSASSNSPLHF.